This passage covers 28 T cell receptor beta chains from one sample sequenced in a study of CD8 T cells in ankylosing spondylitis. One entry per CDR3 protein results from TCRdb running MiXCR on the 5' RACE reads. The sample records some 300,000 distinct CDR3 sequences, less than 25% being singletons. Sequencing input: blood, either unsorted or a sorted T cell fraction (not recorded which). The receptor set was obtained from a female donor with ankylosing spondylitis or in good health (not recorded which).

The CDR3 bases are TGTGCCAGCAGTCCCCCTCGGACGGGGTGGAGGGATCAGCCCCAGCATTTT. Amino acids: CASSPPRTGWRDQPQHF. This chain uses TRBV28 with TRBJ1-5; D not certain. CDR1 and CDR2 from the germline V gene are MDHEN and SYDVKM. The CDR3 consists of 17 residues. V lost 5 bases to trimming and J lost 5 bases, with 22 bases between them.

The gene calls are TRBV6-6 and TRBJ2-2; D not resolved. Germline CDR1 reads MNHNY; CDR2 reads SVGAGI (reference sequence). V was clipped by 7 bases and J by 9 bases, with 9 bases between them. The CDR3 is 11 residues long. CDR3 bases: TGTGCCAGCACTTTACTCCGGGAGCTGTTTTTT. It specifies CASTLLRELFF.

This clonotype was observed a handful of times. The CDR3 DNA sequence: TGTGCCAGCAGCGTCTCTAGCGGGAGTCGTGAGACCCAGTACTTC. This translates into CASSVSSGSRETQYF. The chain uses TRBV9 and TRBJ2-5; 10 nucleotides match TRBD2. With V trimmed by 2 bases and J by 5 bases, 6 bases remained unmatched. This CDR3 has 15 amino acids. Germline CDR1 reads SGDLS; CDR2 reads YYNGEE.

This rearrangement joins TRBV2 to TRBJ2-3; 8 bases are shared with TRBD2. Germline V gene lookup returns CDR1 SNHLY and CDR2 FYNNEI. This CDR3 is 15 amino acids long. The J segment lost 1 base and the V segment lost 4 bases, leaving 4 bases of the junction unmatched. This CDR3 reads CASSAGLARTDTQYF. For the CDR3, the DNA is TGTGCCAGCAGTGCCGGACTAGCCCGCACAGATACGCAGTATTTT.

This clonotype has just a few counts. The chain employs TRBV15 and TRBJ1-2, with 9 bases lining up with TRBD1. The ends lost 3 bases at V and 8 bases at J; junction bases unmatched: 4. Looked up from germline, CDR1 is LNHNV and CDR2 is YYDKDF (reference sequence). The CDR3 is 13 amino acids. The CDR3 nucleotides are TGTGCCACCAGCAGGGACAGGGGTGGAGGCTACACCTTC. This gives the protein CATSRDRGGGYTF.

The rearrangement joins TRBV29-1 to TRBJ1-5; D is ambiguous. V lost 0 bases and J lost 1, with 4 bases in between. The V gene's germline CDR1 is SQVTM and CDR2 ANQGSEA. The CDR3 spans 13 residues. The CDR3 loop is CSVEEDSNQPQHF. DNA for the CDR3: TGCAGCGTTGAAGAGGACAGCAATCAGCCCCAGCATTTT. Full variable domain (missing parts from reference TRBV29-1 and TRBJ1-5): SAVISQKPSRDICQRGTSLTIQCQVDSQVTMMFWYRQQPGQSLTLIATANQGSEATYESGFVIDKFPISRPNLTFSTLTVSNMSPEDSSIYLCSVEEDSNQPQHFGDGTRLSIL.

This clonotype has just a few counts. This chain connects TRBV12-3 or TRBV12-4 to TRBJ1-4; 9 nucleotides align to TRBD1. V gave up 6 bases and J gave up 11 bases; unmatched junction bases: 13. This CDR3 contains 15 residues. CDR3 region: CASSSSRDRVKKLFF. CDR3 nucleotide sequence: TGTGCCAGCAGCTCATCGCGGGACAGGGTTAAGAAACTGTTTTTT.

This clonotype turned up a few times. The chain joins TRBV12-3 or TRBV12-4 to TRBJ2-7; 9 nucleotides line up with TRBD1. The CDR3 contains 13 residues. The V segment lost 6 bases and the J segment 7 bases; nucleotides outside the gene matches: 7. The CDR3 region is CASSTGGREEQYF. As DNA, the CDR3 is TGTGCCAGCAGCACAGGGGGCCGAGAGGAGCAGTACTTC.

This chain links TRBV20-1 with TRBJ2-6, with 7 bases that match TRBD2. Germline lookup yields CDR1 DFQATT and CDR2 SNEGSKA (reference sequence). The J segment lost 2 bases and the V segment lost 6 bases, leaving 7 bases of the junction unmatched. This CDR3 spans 15 amino acids. CDR3 DNA sequence: TGCAGTGCGGTAACGGCGGGGGCTGGGGCCAACGTCCTGACTTTC. This encodes CSAVTAGAGANVLTF.

The rearrangement uses TRBV5-5 and TRBJ2-5, with D hard to call. The germline V gene has CDR1 SGHKS and CDR2 YYEKEE (reference sequence). V was pared by 2 bases and J by 5 bases, with 13 bases between. The CDR3 extends over 14 amino acids. CDR3 region: CASSFRRLGETQYF. As DNA, the CDR3 is TGTGCCAGCAGCTTTCGCAGGCTGGGGGAGACCCAGTACTTC. Looking up the rest from reference TRBV5-5 and TRBJ2-5 gives the full variable domain: DAGVTQSPTHLIKTRGQQVTLRCSPISGHKSVSWYQQVLGQGPQFIFQYYEKEERGRGNFPDRFSARQFPNYSSELNVNALLLGDSALYLCASSFRRLGETQYFGPGTRLLVL.

J is TRBJ2-7 and V is TRBV12-3 or TRBV12-4, with D uncertain. The CDR3 extends over 11 amino acids. V shed 6 bases and J shed 4 bases, with 7 bases lying between them. The CDR3 loop is CASSRVYEQYF. The CDR3 coding sequence is TGTGCCAGCAGCCGGGTTTACGAGCAGTACTTC.

This clonotype has just a few counts. Since no conserved phenylalanine or tryptophan closes the CDR3, a read error is the likely cause. The chain links TRBV12-3 or TRBV12-4 to TRBJ1-1; D remains ambiguous. Trimming stripped 3 bases from V and 5 bases from J, with 7 bases between. CDR3 length: 12 residues. The DNA for the CDR3 is TGTGCCAGCAGTTTGATAACTACTGAAGCTTTCCTT. Protein sequence: CASSLITTEAFL.

The chain is built from TRBV7-9 and TRBJ2-1, with unresolved D. The V end was cut by 6 bases, the J end by 4 bases, with 13 bases between. The CDR3 extends over 14 amino acids. Germline assignment: CDR1 SEHNR and CDR2 FQNEAQ (reference sequence). The CDR3 coding sequence is TGTGCCAGCAGTTCCCTATTGAAATACAATGAGCAGTTCTTC. It encodes CASSSLLKYNEQFF.

This clonotype appeared a few times. The chain carries TRBV2 and TRBJ2-7; D possibly uses TRBD1 or TRBD2 (5 bases each). CDR3 length: 12 amino acids. The germline V gene has CDR1 SNHLY and CDR2 FYNNEI. V lost 3 bases and J lost 3, with 6 bases in between. Written as DNA, the CDR3 is TGTGCCAGCAGTGATGGGGGCTACGAGCAGTACTTC. The encoded protein is CASSDGGYEQYF. Full variable domain (missing parts from reference TRBV2 and TRBJ2-7): EPEVTQTPSHQVTQMGQEVILRCVPISNHLYFYWYRQILGQKVEFLVSFYNNEISEKSEIFDDQFSVERPDGSNFTLKIRSTKLEDSAMYFCASSDGGYEQYFGPGTRLTVT.

A few counts support this clonotype. This rearrangement joins TRBV6-2 or TRBV6-3 to TRBJ2-5; D not resolved. The CDR3 is 12 residues long. Trimming removed 0 bases from V and 7 bases from J, with 6 bases in between. Germline CDR1 and CDR2: MNHEY and SVGEGT. Here the CDR3 DNA reads TGTGCCAGCAGTTACTCGACCGCGACCCAGTACTTC. It is translated as CASSYSTATQYF.

This clonotype was observed at least ten times. The chain combines TRBV12-3 or TRBV12-4 with TRBJ2-7, with TRBD2 identical over 8 bases. The CDR3 has 16 residues. The J segment lost 9 bases and the V segment lost 6 bases, leaving 19 bases of the junction unmatched. For the CDR3, the DNA is TGTGCCAGCAGGCCGTCGAGCGGGAGACGTAGTGACGGGCAGTACTTC. Translating gives CASRPSSGRRSDGQYF.

V and J are TRBV27 and TRBJ1-1; a weak D match, TRBD1 (6 bases). The CDR3 sequence is 16 residues long. The ends were cut back, 6 bases at V and 4 bases at J, with 21 bases in the middle. In germline, CDR1 is MNHEY, CDR2 SMNVEV (reference sequence). CDR3 protein: CASSEADGGGRTEAFF. CDR3 nucleotide sequence: TGTGCCAGCAGCGAGGCGGATGGGGGCGGCCGCACTGAAGCTTTCTTT.

The chain uses TRBV9 and TRBJ2-1, with 9 bases identical to TRBD2. The CDR3 has 18 amino acids. Per the germline V gene, CDR1 is SGDLS and CDR2 is YYNGEE. V was clipped by 0 bases and J by 6 bases; unmatched bases: 13. This CDR3 is CASSVAGTSPKTVNEQFF. CDR3 bases: TGTGCCAGCAGCGTAGCCGGGACTAGCCCCAAAACTGTCAATGAGCAGTTCTTC.

The V gene is TRBV7-2, the J gene TRBJ2-3; no clear D gene. CDR1 SGHTA and CDR2 FQGNSA come from the germline V gene. The CDR3 covers 12 residues. Between the trimmed V and J ends, which lost 8 bases and 10 bases, there was a span of 16 bases. CDR3 region: CASGPEYKAQYF. CDR3 coding DNA: TGTGCCAGCGGTCCCGAGTACAAGGCGCAGTATTTT.

The CDR3 protein is CASRSTGSSYEQYF. DNA of the CDR3: TGTGCCAGCAGGTCTACAGGGAGCTCCTACGAGCAGTACTTC. The rearrangement uses TRBV6-1 and TRBJ2-7; maybe TRBD1 (6 bases). Looked up from germline, CDR1 is MNHNS and CDR2 is SASEGT. Deletions cut 6 bases from V and 0 bases from J, with 12 bases between. The CDR3 has 14 amino acids.

This clonotype was seen only once. At one boundary the junction diverges from the germline segment, which might be a read error. The chain employs TRBV12-3 or TRBV12-4 and TRBJ1-1, with unresolved D. The CDR3 has 11 amino acids. The CDR3 is CARSLAVEAFF. CDR3 sequence (DNA): TGTGCCAGAAGTTTAGCGGTTGAAGCTTTCTTT.

This clonotype was seen a few times. The chain combines TRBV20-1 with TRBJ2-2; TRBD2 aligns across 7 bases. J was trimmed by 1 base and V by 0 bases; bases with no gene match: 14. Germline values: CDR1 DFQATT, CDR2 SNEGSKA (reference sequence). This CDR3 contains 19 residues. CDR3 coding DNA: TGCAGTGCTAGAGACCCCCGCGGGGGAGGGCCGTTGAACACCGGGGAGCTGTTTTTT. Its translation: CSARDPRGGGPLNTGELFF.

This clonotype has at least ten counts. The rearrangement uses TRBV7-9 and TRBJ2-1, with no clear D. This CDR3 is 16 amino acids long. Germline V CDR1 and CDR2: SEHNR, FQNEAQ (reference sequence). Trimming stripped 6 bases from V and 6 bases from J, with 21 bases between. The chain's CDR3 is CASSYSRITNVNEQFF. The CDR3 DNA reads TGTGCCAGCAGTTATTCTAGGATAACAAACGTCAATGAGCAGTTCTTC.

The chain carries TRBV12-3 or TRBV12-4 and TRBJ1-1; D perhaps matches TRBD1 (5 bases). The CDR3 extends over 15 amino acids. Trimming took off 5 bases at V and 3 bases at J, with 16 bases between the two ends. The CDR3 spells CASSLSLQVYTEAFF. CDR3 nucleotides: TGTGCCAGCAGTCTTTCTCTACAGGTTTACACTGAAGCTTTCTTT.

J is TRBJ2-1 and V is TRBV20-1, with 10 nucleotides matching TRBD1. Trimming cost V 2 bases and J 2 bases; bases outside gene matches: 12. This CDR3 has 18 amino acids. From germline, CDR1 is DFQATT and CDR2 SNEGSKA (reference sequence). The CDR3 sequence: CSARPGQGPERAYNEQFF. The CDR3 DNA sequence: TGCAGTGCTAGACCGGGACAGGGGCCTGAGCGGGCCTACAATGAGCAGTTCTTC.

The sample holds many counts of this clonotype. The V gene is TRBV4-2, the J gene TRBJ2-7; the D is unclear. CDR1 and CDR2 from the germline V gene are LGHNA and YNFKEQ. Trimming took off 0 bases at V and 7 bases at J, with 10 bases between the two ends. This CDR3 has 13 residues. The CDR3 reads CASSQERWEEQYF. The CDR3 coding sequence is TGTGCCAGCAGCCAAGAGAGGTGGGAAGAGCAGTACTTC.

The J gene is TRBJ2-1, the V gene TRBV20-1; D is possibly TRBD2 (6 bases). Trimming cost V 8 bases and J 3 bases, with 11 bases left between them. This CDR3 comprises 12 residues. CDR1 DFQATT and CDR2 SNEGSKA come from the germline V gene (reference sequence). The CDR3, as DNA: TGCAGTCTCGGGACTGTCTACAATGAGCAGTTCTTC. Translating it yields CSLGTVYNEQFF.

The rearrangement links TRBV20-1 to TRBJ1-2, with D perhaps TRBD1 (5 bases). The CDR3 runs 14 residues. Per germline, CDR1 DFQATT and CDR2 SNEGSKA (reference sequence). V was shortened by 2 bases and J by 6 bases, with 16 bases between the two germline ends. CDR3 in amino acids: CSARSQGPRNGYTF. The DNA of the CDR3 is TGCAGTGCTAGATCGCAGGGCCCCAGGAATGGCTACACCTTC.